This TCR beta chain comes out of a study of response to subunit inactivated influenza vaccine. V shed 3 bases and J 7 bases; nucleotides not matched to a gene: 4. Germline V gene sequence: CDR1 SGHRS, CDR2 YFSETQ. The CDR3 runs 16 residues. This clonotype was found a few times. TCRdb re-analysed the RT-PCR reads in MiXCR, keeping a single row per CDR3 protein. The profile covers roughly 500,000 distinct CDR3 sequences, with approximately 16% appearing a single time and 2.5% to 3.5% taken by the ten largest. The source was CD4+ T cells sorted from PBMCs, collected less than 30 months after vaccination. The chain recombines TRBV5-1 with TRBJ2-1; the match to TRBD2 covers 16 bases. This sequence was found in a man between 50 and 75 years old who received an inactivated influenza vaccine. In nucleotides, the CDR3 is TGCGCCAGCAGCTGGGGACTAGCGGGAGGGGTTAATGAGCAGTTCTTC. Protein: CASSWGLAGGVNEQFF.